This TCR beta chain was documented in a study of blood T cells in healthy people across ages. General observations from the study: Naive and antigen-experienced cells could not be conclusively compared, given unsorted PBMCs. Per million T cells, TCR beta diversity dropped roughly linearly as age increased. Researchers deemed the diversity estimates from one million T cells underestimates.

The CDR3 runs to 17 residues. Germline values: CDR1 LGHDT, CDR2 YNNKEL (reference sequence). The J segment lost 2 bases and the V segment lost 4 bases, leaving 11 bases of the junction unmatched. The second PCR ran roughly 7 to 11 cycles with a sample-barcoded 5' primer and J-beta primers. TCRdb fed the 5' RACE reads into MiXCR, producing one record per CDR3 protein. Among about 970,000 distinct CDR3 sequences listed, about 53% were seen once. For every donor, a draw yielded around 9.4 milliliters of peripheral blood. Details on this clonotype: Its antigen is currently unknown.

The sequence was collected from a woman aged 55-75 years in good health. The specimen was blood. The chain employs TRBV3-1 and TRBJ2-1; 7 bases map to TRBD2. CDR3 DNA sequence: TGTGCCAGCAGCCCCCCTGGGCTAAGCGGGACCTACAATGAGCAGTTCTTC. Translated: CASSPPGLSGTYNEQFF.